The present TCR beta chain was sequenced within a study of radiotherapy plus CTLA-4 blockade in lung cancer (dated by TCRdb to 2017 to 2018). Some background on the complete study: Among the enrolled patients, under 20% had an objective response, and roughly 30% reached disease control. Overall results and qualifications from the work: Early dynamic changes in blood T cell clones, together with increased serum interferon-beta after radiation, were reported as the strongest predictors of response. After treatment with radiotherapy and ipilimumab, TCR clones that originated in tumors expanded in peripheral blood.

The study tested focal radiation therapy combined with CTLA-4 blockade (ipilimumab) in patients with chemo-refractory metastatic non-small-cell lung cancer. Inclusive of the bounding cysteine and phenylalanine, the CDR3 is 15 residues long. Solely the CDR3 DNA is kept, with 45 bases framed from the first base. For CDR1 and CDR2, the germline V gene lists SGHDN and FVKESK. A distance of 15 bases separates the germline ends of V and J, which lose 6 bases and 3 bases respectively. In the case of this clone: Its target antigen remains unknown. Per-base qualities were not stored, and no clone one base away is much larger.

The protocol used for the library was the immunoSEQ multiplex PCR assay. TCRdb provides this immuneACCESS table in a form limited to in-frame rearrangements. Some clones are lacking; in checked studies, under half of them reflect an unresolved V gene, and why the rest are absent is not known. The sample includes some 60,000 clones, with over 70% observed a single time. The top ten clones comprise around 4% of the sample. Recombination linked TRBV14 to TRBJ2-1; the best D guess is TRBD1, with 6 bases matching. The origin of this receptor is a human donor with non-small cell lung cancer who had a partial response to radiotherapy plus ipilimumab. This specimen was peripheral blood, taken from a patient treated with radiotherapy plus ipilimumab. The CDR3 in this case is CASSRTTGLYNEQFF. At the DNA level, the sequence is TGTGCCAGCAGTAGAACCACAGGGCTCTACAATGAGCAGTTCTTC.